Listed here are 30 T cell receptor beta chains from one sample, sequenced in a study of vaccination effects on CD4 cells after COVID-19 (dated by TCRdb to between 2022 and 2023). The library relied on the immunoSEQ multiplex PCR assay. In TCRdb, the immuneACCESS table is reduced to in-frame sequences with V and J assigned. These tables do not hold every clone; where another copy was compared, an unresolved V gene accounts for under half, and the others remain unexplained. For this sample the table gives around 15,000 clones, of which about 70% were detected only once. 20% to 25% of the sample is taken by the ten largest. No antigen has been assigned to these receptors. In the ViraFEST assay, PBMC were stimulated with viral peptide pools, and TCR sequencing was then used to find antigen-specific CD4+ T cell clonotypes based on their expansion. After about 10 days of culture, CD4+ T cells were isolated with the EasySep CD4+ T cell isolation kit. Convalescent patients had PCR-confirmed SARS-CoV-2 infection between March and December 2020, before Alpha, Beta and Delta variants emerged in the United States. Participants received two doses of either the BNT162b2 or the mRNA-1273 mRNA SARS-CoV-2 vaccine.

The sample consisted of CD4+ T cells from PBMCs cultured with HCoV-NL63 spike peptides, taken after COVID-19 vaccination. The intended sense of this specimen's cell subset or site label: HCoV-NL63 spike overlapping peptide pool stimulation. The receptors shown here come from a human donor who had a prior SARS-CoV-2 infection.

The V gene is TRBV12-3 or TRBV12-4, the J gene TRBJ2-5; D might be TRBD1 (5 bases). The CDR3 is made up of 13 amino acids. The germline V and J ends were trimmed by 3 bases and 0 bases, with 5 bases remaining between them. CDR3 residues: CASSLDNQETQYF. The CDR3 nucleotides read TGTGCCAGCAGTTTGGACAACCAAGAGACCCAGTACTTC.

This chain connects TRBV7-3 to TRBJ2-1; the D is unclear. Germline V gives CDR1 SGHTA, CDR2 FQGTGA. The CDR3 runs 13 residues. The V gene lost 4 bases and the J gene lost 4 bases, with 8 bases spanning the gap. For the CDR3, the DNA is TGTGCCAGCAGCTCCAGGCAATACAATGAGCAGTTCTTC. Translation gives CASSSRQYNEQFF.

This rearrangement joins TRBV2 to TRBJ2-7; 9 bases agree with TRBD1. The V and J ends lost 6 bases and 6 bases, in that order; junction bases with no gene match: 6. The germline V gene encodes CDR1 SNHLY and CDR2 FYNNEI. There are 13 residues in the CDR3. The CDR3 DNA follows: TGTGCCAGCAGCAGACAGGGACAGGGCGAGCAGTACTTC. Translation gives CASSRQGQGEQYF.

This clone was seen a handful of times. This chain joins TRBV12-3 or TRBV12-4 and TRBJ1-6; D possibly corresponds to TRBD1 (5 bases). The V end was cut by 1 base, the J end by 10 bases, with 8 bases between. This CDR3 has 13 amino acids. The CDR3 DNA reads TGTGCCAGCAGTTTAGAACAGGCATCACCCCTCCACTTT. It encodes CASSLEQASPLHF.

V gene TRBV24-1 combines with J gene TRBJ2-2; D gene ambiguous. The germline V gene has CDR1 KGHDR and CDR2 SFDVKD. This CDR3 is 15 amino acids long. Trimming removed 9 bases from V and 5 bases from J, with 18 bases in between. CDR3 bases: TGTGCCACCGAACAAAGTGGCAGACCTACCGGGGAGCTGTTTTTT. Its translation is CATEQSGRPTGELFF.

This chain connects TRBV5-6 to TRBJ2-1; 14 bases are a match to TRBD2. Germline V gene sequence: CDR1 SGHDT, CDR2 YYEEEE. J was trimmed by 9 bases and V by 4 bases; bases with no gene match: 9. The length of the CDR3 is 16 residues. This CDR3 is CASSAKLGLAGVEQFF. CDR3 DNA: TGTGCCAGCAGCGCCAAACTGGGACTAGCGGGAGTTGAGCAGTTCTTC.

This chain links TRBV11-3 with TRBJ1-1; unclear D gene. V lost 7 bases and J 3 bases, leaving 21 bases between the germline ends. Germline loops: CDR1 SGHNT, CDR2 YENEEA. There are 16 residues in the CDR3. The CDR3 DNA reads TGTGCCAGCACCCCGAGGGCCCGGTGGTCGGACACTGAAGCTTTCTTT. This codes for CASTPRARWSDTEAFF.

The chain joins TRBV19 to TRBJ2-3; TRBD2 aligns across 12 bases. Losses at the gene ends were 3 bases for V and 2 bases for J; bases not matched to a gene: 6. The CDR3 is 17 amino acids. The V gene's germline CDR1 is LNHDA and CDR2 SQIVND (reference sequence). The CDR3 coding sequence is TGTGCCAGTAGTATTGATGGACTAGCGGGGCTCACAGATACGCAGTATTTT. Amino acid sequence: CASSIDGLAGLTDTQYF.

This clone was counted a few times. V is TRBV30 and J is TRBJ1-5; D remains unclear. Germline CDR1 and CDR2: GTSNPN and SVGIG (reference sequence). Trimming took 2 bases from V and 3 from J, leaving 8 bases between them. This CDR3 has 13 residues. This chain's CDR3 is CAWSRSDNQPQHF. The CDR3 DNA sequence: TGTGCCTGGAGTAGATCAGACAATCAGCCCCAGCATTTT.

This chain links TRBV12-3 or TRBV12-4 with TRBJ2-2; D remains ambiguous. This CDR3 has 13 amino acids. Trimming shortened V by 6 bases and J by 2 bases, and 7 bases separated the two germline ends. The chain's CDR3 is CASSKINTGELFF. CDR3 in DNA: TGTGCCAGCAGCAAAATAAACACCGGGGAGCTGTTTTTT.

This chain joins TRBV2 and TRBJ2-5, with a possible D match to TRBD1 (6 bases). Trimming pared 5 bases from V and 5 bases from J, leaving 18 bases between. The CDR3 runs to 15 residues. CDR1 SNHLY and CDR2 FYNNEI come from the germline V gene. CDR3 DNA sequence: TGTGCCAGCAGTCCAGGGGCTTACCTAGAGGAGACCCAGTACTTC. Encoded protein: CASSPGAYLEETQYF. Based on the CDR3 plus reference TRBV2 and TRBJ2-5, the full variable domain is EPEVTQTPSHQVTQMGQEVILRCVPISNHLYFYWYRQILGQKVEFLVSFYNNEISEKSEIFDDQFSVERPDGSNFTLKIRSTKLEDSAMYFCASSPGAYLEETQYFGPGTRLLVL.

The chain is built from TRBV7-2 and TRBJ2-7, with 10 nucleotides matching TRBD2. The ends lost 5 bases at V and 5 bases at J; junction bases unmatched: 9. Germline values: CDR1 SGHTA, CDR2 FQGNSA. The CDR3 consists of 15 residues. The CDR3 DNA reads as TGTGCCAGCAGCCCCCGGGCTAGCGGGAGCAACGAGCAGTACTTC. This codes for CASSPRASGSNEQYF.

The V call is TRBV6-6, the J call TRBJ2-7; possibly TRBD1 or TRBD2 for D (5 bases each). V lost 2 bases, J lost 3 bases, and 17 bases lay in between. The CDR3 length is 16 residues. Germline CDR1 MNHNY, CDR2 SVGAGI (reference sequence). Here the CDR3 DNA reads TGTGCCAGCAGTTACCCCCGGGGCGGGTATTTCTACGAGCAGTACTTC. It encodes CASSYPRGGYFYEQYF.

The CDR3 here is CASSQGNRGDTQYF. As DNA, the CDR3 is TGCGCCAGCAGCCAAGGCAACAGGGGAGATACGCAGTATTTT. The chain uses TRBV4-3 and TRBJ2-3; 7 nucleotides agree with TRBD1. V was clipped by 1 base and J by 5 bases; unmatched bases: 3. Germline V gene lookup returns CDR1 LGHNA and CDR2 YSLEER. The CDR3 loop spans 14 amino acids.

The genes are TRBV5-1 and TRBJ1-1; TRBD1 agrees at 7 bases. The CDR3 sequence is 13 residues long. Losses at the gene ends were 0 bases for V and 7 bases for J; bases not matched to a gene: 3. Germline V gene lookup returns CDR1 SGHRS and CDR2 YFSETQ. Here the CDR3 DNA reads TGCGCCAGCAGCTTGGAACAGGGGAGTGAAGCTTTCTTT. As protein: CASSLEQGSEAFF.

The V call is TRBV3-1 (or the pseudogene TRBV3-2), the J call TRBJ2-5; 7 positions match TRBD2. Germline values: CDR1 LGHDT, CDR2 YNNKEL (reference sequence). This CDR3 has 17 residues. With 0 bases clipped from V and 2 bases from J, the junction kept 9 bases outside the gene matches. The CDR3 sequence: CASSQDSRLAVQETQYF. Written as DNA, the CDR3 is TGTGCCAGCAGCCAAGATTCGAGACTAGCAGTACAAGAGACCCAGTACTTC.

The chain combines TRBV27 with TRBJ2-5; D possibly corresponds to TRBD1 (6 bases). The CDR3 extends over 15 amino acids. Trimming removed 5 bases from V and 5 bases from J, with 18 bases in between. Germline V gene sequence: CDR1 MNHEY, CDR2 SMNVEV (reference sequence). CDR3 DNA sequence: TGTGCCAGCAGTCACCCCCAAGGGGGTGGGGAGACCCAGTACTTC. As protein: CASSHPQGGGETQYF.

The CDR3 is CASKSTTRRDEQFF. DNA for the CDR3: TGTGCCAGCAAATCCACAACACGTAGGGATGAGCAGTTCTTC. This chain links TRBV13 with TRBJ2-1, with D unclear. Per the germline V gene, CDR1 is PRHDT and CDR2 is FYEKMQ (reference sequence). CDR3 length equals 14 residues. The ends were cut back, 7 bases at V and 8 bases at J, with 18 bases in the middle.

This clone was detected a few times. The J gene is TRBJ2-7, the V gene TRBV18; TRBD1 or TRBD2 may be the D gene (6 bases each). The ends were cut back, 2 bases at V and 5 bases at J, with 13 bases in the middle. This CDR3 is 14 amino acids long. Germline V gene sequence: CDR1 KGHSH, CDR2 LQKENI. DNA of the CDR3: TGTGCCAGCTCACCAGATGGGGGGCTGGACGAGCAGTACTTC. Protein product: CASSPDGGLDEQYF.

In its sample, this clone was seen once. This chain joins TRBV12-5 and TRBJ2-3, with a tentative D call TRBD1 (5 bases). Trimming stripped 2 bases from V and 5 bases from J, with 14 bases between. The CDR3 is made up of 15 amino acids. Germline CDR1 is LGHNT and CDR2 is FRNRAP. The CDR3, as DNA: TGTGCTAGTGGTTTGTCTATAGGGGTGGGAGATACGCAGTATTTT. Encoded protein: CASGLSIGVGDTQYF.

This clone was detected a few times. The genes are TRBV7-6 and TRBJ1-5, with D possibly being TRBD1 (5 bases). The CDR3 totals 15 residues. The V gene lost 5 bases and the J gene lost 3 bases, with 14 bases spanning the gap. Germline CDR1 is SGHVS and CDR2 is FNYEAQ. CDR3 amino acids: CASSLGWGDNQPQHF. DNA of the CDR3: TGTGCCAGCAGCCTGGGCTGGGGGGACAATCAGCCCCAGCATTTT.

CDR3 region: CASSIRDTYTGELFF. The CDR3 nucleotides read TGTGCCAGTAGTATTAGGGACACCTACACCGGGGAGCTGTTTTTT. This rearrangement joins TRBV19 to TRBJ2-2, with a tentative D call TRBD1 (6 bases). Trimming stripped 3 bases from V and 3 bases from J, with 11 bases between. The CDR3 has 15 residues. From germline, CDR1 is LNHDA and CDR2 SQIVND (reference sequence).

The chain links TRBV5-1 to TRBJ2-3; no clear D gene. Trimming shortened V by 0 bases and J by 6 bases, and 5 bases separated the two germline ends. Germline CDR1 SGHRS, CDR2 YFSETQ. This CDR3 comprises 12 residues. CDR3 region: CASSLAVDTQYF. CDR3 bases: TGCGCCAGCAGCTTGGCTGTGGATACGCAGTATTTT.

J is TRBJ2-7 and V is TRBV7-9; 7 bases are shared with TRBD1. Trimming removed 1 base from V and 0 bases from J; junction bases left unmatched: 9. This CDR3 has 17 amino acids. CDR1 and CDR2 (germline): SEHNR, FQNEAQ (reference sequence). The CDR3 DNA sequence: TGTGCCAGCAGCTTAGTTTACGTGACAGGGTCCTCCTACGAGCAGTACTTC. Residues: CASSLVYVTGSSYEQYF.

V usage is TRBV5-4 and J usage is TRBJ2-1, with TRBD2 identical over 10 bases. J gave up 6 bases and V 4 bases, and 4 bases lay outside the gene matches. CDR3 length: 14 residues. The germline V gene encodes CDR1 SGHNT and CDR2 YYREEE (reference sequence). CDR3 in DNA: TGTGCCAGCAGCCCGGGACTAGCGAGCAATGAGCAGTTCTTC. Translation: CASSPGLASNEQFF.

The rearrangement uses TRBV6-5 and TRBJ1-2, with a weak D call TRBD1 (6 bases). The CDR3 totals 15 residues. Trimming stripped 4 bases from V and 8 bases from J, with 20 bases between. Germline lookup yields CDR1 MNHEY and CDR2 SVGAGI. CDR3 sequence (DNA): TGTGCCAGCAGTTCCCTTCTCCCAGGGGTGGGAGGCTACACCTTC. Translation gives CASSSLLPGVGGYTF.

The chain has TRBV4-1 and TRBJ2-7; a possible D gene is TRBD2 (5 bases). Germline V gives CDR1 MGHRA, CDR2 YSYEKL. The CDR3 spans 15 residues. With 1 base removed from V and 2 bases from J, the gap between germline ends came to 12 bases. CDR3 DNA: TGCGCCAGCAGCCAAGCATCGATCGGGGCCTACGAGCAGTACTTC. This encodes CASSQASIGAYEQYF.

J is TRBJ2-1 and V is TRBV7-9, with D hard to call. This CDR3 has 12 residues. V was shortened by 5 bases and J by 3 bases, with 5 bases between the two germline ends. CDR1 is SEHNR, CDR2 FQNEAQ, per germline (reference sequence). The CDR3 DNA follows: TGTGCCAGCAGCCAAAACTACAATGAGCAGTTCTTC. Encoded protein: CASSQNYNEQFF.

V is TRBV4-2 and J is TRBJ1-2, with D possibly TRBD1 on 5 matching bases. Germline V gene sequence: CDR1 LGHNA, CDR2 YNFKEQ. The CDR3 is made up of 17 amino acids. V was shortened by 0 bases and J by 6 bases, with 20 bases between the two germline ends. CDR3 DNA: TGTGCCAGCAGCCAAGATATTTCCAGGGAGACAGTAGATGGCTACACCTTC. It is translated as CASSQDISRETVDGYTF.

The chain couples TRBV14 to TRBJ2-1; D remains ambiguous. The germline V gene encodes CDR1 SGHDN and CDR2 FVKESK. The CDR3 consists of 13 residues. The V end lost 4 bases, the J end lost 4 bases, and 8 bases lay between the germline ends. CDR3 amino acids: CASSPSLYNEQFF. In DNA form, the CDR3 reads TGTGCCAGCAGCCCCTCTCTTTACAATGAGCAGTTCTTC. The full variable domain, completed using reference TRBV14 and TRBJ2-1, is EAGVTQFPSHSVIEKGQTVTLRCDPISGHDNLYWYRRVMGKEIKFLLHFVKESKQDESGMPNNRFLAERTGGTYSTLKVQPAELEDSGVYFCASSPSLYNEQFFGPGTRLTVL.